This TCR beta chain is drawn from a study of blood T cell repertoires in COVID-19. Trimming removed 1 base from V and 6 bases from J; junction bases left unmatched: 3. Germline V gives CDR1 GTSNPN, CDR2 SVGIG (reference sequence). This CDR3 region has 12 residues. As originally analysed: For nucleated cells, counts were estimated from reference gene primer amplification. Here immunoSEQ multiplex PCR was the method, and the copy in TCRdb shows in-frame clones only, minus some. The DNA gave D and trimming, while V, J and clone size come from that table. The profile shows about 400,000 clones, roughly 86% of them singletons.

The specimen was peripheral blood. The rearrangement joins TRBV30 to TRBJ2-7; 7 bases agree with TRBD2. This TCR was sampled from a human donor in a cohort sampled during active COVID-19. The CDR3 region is CAWSAGGREQYF. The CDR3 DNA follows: TGTGCCTGGAGTGCGGGGGGTCGCGAGCAGTACTTC.